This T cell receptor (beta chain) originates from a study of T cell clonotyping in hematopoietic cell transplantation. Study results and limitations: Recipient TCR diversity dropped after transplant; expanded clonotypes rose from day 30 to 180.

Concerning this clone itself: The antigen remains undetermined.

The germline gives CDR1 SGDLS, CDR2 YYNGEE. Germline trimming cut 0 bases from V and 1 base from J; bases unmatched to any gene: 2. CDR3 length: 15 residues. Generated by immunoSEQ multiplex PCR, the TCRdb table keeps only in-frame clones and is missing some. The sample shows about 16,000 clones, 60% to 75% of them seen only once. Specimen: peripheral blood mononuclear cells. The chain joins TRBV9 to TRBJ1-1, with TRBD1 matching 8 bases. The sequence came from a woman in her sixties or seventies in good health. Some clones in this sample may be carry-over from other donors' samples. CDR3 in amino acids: CASSVGTGSNTEAFF. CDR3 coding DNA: TGTGCCAGCAGCGTAGGGACAGGGTCGAACACTGAAGCTTTCTTT.